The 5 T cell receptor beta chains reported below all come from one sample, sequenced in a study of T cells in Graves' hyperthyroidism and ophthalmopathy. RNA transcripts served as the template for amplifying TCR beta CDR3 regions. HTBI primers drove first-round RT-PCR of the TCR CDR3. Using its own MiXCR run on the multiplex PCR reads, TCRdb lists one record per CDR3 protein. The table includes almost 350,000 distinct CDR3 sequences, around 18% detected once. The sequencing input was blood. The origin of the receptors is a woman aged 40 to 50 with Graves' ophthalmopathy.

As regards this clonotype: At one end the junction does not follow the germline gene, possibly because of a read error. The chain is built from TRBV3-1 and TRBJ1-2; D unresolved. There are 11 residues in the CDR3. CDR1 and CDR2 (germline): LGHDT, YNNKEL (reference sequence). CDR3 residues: CASSQETQVSF. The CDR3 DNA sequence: TGTGCCAGCAGCCAAGAAACCCAGGTTAGCTTC.

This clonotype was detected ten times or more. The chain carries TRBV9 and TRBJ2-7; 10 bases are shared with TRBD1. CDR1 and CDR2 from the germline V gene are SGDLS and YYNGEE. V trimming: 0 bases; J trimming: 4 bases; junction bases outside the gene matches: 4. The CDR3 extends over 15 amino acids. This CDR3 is CASSVGQGALYEQYF. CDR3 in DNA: TGTGCCAGCAGCGTAGGACAGGGGGCACTTTACGAGCAGTACTTC. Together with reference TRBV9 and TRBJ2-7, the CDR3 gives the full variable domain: DSGVTQTPKHLITATGQRVTLRCSPRSGDLSVYWYQQSLDQGLQFLIQYYNGEERAKGNILERFSAQQFPDLHSELNLSSLELGDSALYFCASSVGQGALYEQYFGPGTRLTVT.

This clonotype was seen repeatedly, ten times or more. The CDR3 bases are TGTGCCAGCAGTTACTCGGACGGGAGAGATCCCTATGGCTACACCTTC. Protein: CASSYSDGRDPYGYTF. The J gene is TRBJ1-2, the V gene TRBV6-5; no firm D call. V lost 0 bases and J lost 4, with 15 bases in between. In germline, CDR1 is MNHEY, CDR2 SVGAGI. The CDR3 sequence is 16 residues long.

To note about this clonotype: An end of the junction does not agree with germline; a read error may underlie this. The CDR3 sequence is CAGSHTGDYEQYF. In DNA form, the CDR3 reads TGTGCCGGCAGCCATACAGGGGACTACGAGCAGTACTTC. The chain recombines TRBV6-2 or TRBV6-3 with TRBJ2-7; TRBD1 matches at 7 bases. The CDR3 totals 13 residues. Per the germline V gene, CDR1 is MNHEY and CDR2 is SVGEGT.

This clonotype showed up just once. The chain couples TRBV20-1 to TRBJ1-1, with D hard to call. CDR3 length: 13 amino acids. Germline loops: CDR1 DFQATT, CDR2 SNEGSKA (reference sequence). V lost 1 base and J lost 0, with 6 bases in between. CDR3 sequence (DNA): TGCAGTGCTAGAGCCTATTTGAACACTGAAGCTTTCTTT. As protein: CSARAYLNTEAFF.